This T cell receptor beta chain was documented in a study of healthy donors' naive CD4 and CD8 T cells. Starting from around 500 ng of total RNA, TCR libraries were made with linear amplification. One entry per CDR3 protein results from TCRdb running MiXCR on the reads. The data hold 150,000 to 200,000 distinct CDR3 sequences, with over 60% observed a single time. Germline V gives CDR1 MNHEY, CDR2 SVGAGI. The CDR3 loop spans 15 amino acids. Trimming took 7 bases from V and 6 from J, leaving 19 bases between them. CD4+CD8-CD45RO-CD45RA+ cells were naive CD4+; CD8+CD4-CD45RA+CD27bright cells were naive CD8+.

The sample taken for sequencing was naive CD4+ and CD8+ T cells sorted from blood, pooled from several donors. This clonotype originated in a pool of human donors in good health; the sample pools cells from several healthy donors. The chain carries TRBV6-5 and TRBJ2-1; weak D call: TRBD2 (5 bases). The CDR3 here is CASTTSILAFNEQFF. The CDR3 DNA sequence: TGTGCCAGCACCACGAGTATTCTAGCCTTCAATGAGCAGTTCTTC.